The 24 T cell receptor beta chains listed next were all sequenced from one sample in a study of shared clonotypes between healthy human individuals. Measured with immunoSEQ multiplex PCR; TCRdb has only the in-frame clones, and not every one. In the table there are more than 150,000 clones, roughly 70% of which are singletons. The sample comprised memory CD4+ T cells sorted from blood. Subset of the sample: CD45RA-negative fraction. The source is a young man in good health.

This chain links TRBV10-1 with TRBJ2-2; 9 bases map to TRBD2. CDR1 is WNHNN and CDR2 is SYGVQD in the germline V gene (reference sequence). The CDR3 runs 18 residues. The ends lost 2 bases at V and 7 bases at J; junction bases unmatched: 14. This CDR3 is CASSEGVAGAVGYGELFF. The CDR3 DNA follows: TGCGCCAGCAGTGAGGGGGTAGCGGGAGCGGTGGGTTACGGGGAGCTGTTTTTT.

The chain has TRBV2 and TRBJ2-1; 10 nucleotides agree with TRBD1. V shed 6 bases and J 4 bases; nucleotides not matched to a gene: 6. This CDR3 spans 15 amino acids. From germline, CDR1 is SNHLY and CDR2 FYNNEI. The CDR3 DNA sequence: TGTGCCAGCAGGACCGACAGGGGGCAATACAATGAGCAGTTCTTC. Translation: CASRTDRGQYNEQFF.

This rearrangement joins TRBV13 to TRBJ1-1; D call uncertain. Germline values: CDR1 PRHDT, CDR2 FYEKMQ (reference sequence). The V end lost 1 base, the J end lost 1 base, and 7 bases lay between the germline ends. The CDR3 consists of 14 residues. CDR3 DNA: TGTGCCAGCAGCTTAGCCCGCACGAACACTGAAGCTTTCTTT. It translates to CASSLARTNTEAFF.

The rearrangement uses TRBV2 and TRBJ1-2, with D possibly TRBD1 on 6 matching bases. CDR3 length: 15 amino acids. V was trimmed by 3 bases and J by 3 bases, leaving 14 bases between them. Germline V gives CDR1 SNHLY, CDR2 FYNNEI. CDR3 region: CASSDIRGTDYGYTF. The CDR3 coding sequence is TGTGCCAGCAGTGATATAAGGGGGACGGACTATGGCTACACCTTC.

This clone was picked up many times. The rearrangement links TRBV30 to TRBJ2-1; TRBD2 matches at 11 bases. The V segment lost 0 bases and the J segment 10 bases; nucleotides outside the gene matches: 5. The CDR3 contains 14 residues. Per germline, CDR1 GTSNPN and CDR2 SVGIG (reference sequence). The CDR3 DNA reads as TGTGCCTGGAGTGTCCTAGCGGGAGGCAGCGAGCAGTTCTTC. This sequence encodes CAWSVLAGGSEQFF.

This chain connects TRBV28 to TRBJ1-3; no firm D call. CDR3 size: 15 residues. V lost 4 bases and J lost 4, with 14 bases in between. Looked up from germline, CDR1 is MDHEN and CDR2 is SYDVKM. The DNA for the CDR3 is TGTGCCAGCAGTTCCCGCGGACTCTCCGGAAACACCATATATTTT. It specifies CASSSRGLSGNTIYF.

This chain links TRBV30 with TRBJ1-1, with a possible D match to TRBD1 (6 bases). CDR3 length: 13 amino acids. CDR1 GTSNPN and CDR2 SVGIG come from the germline V gene (reference sequence). The CDR3 spells CASERTANTEAFF. The DNA for the CDR3 is TGTGCTAGTGAAAGGACAGCGAACACTGAAGCTTTCTTT.

The chain joins TRBV11-2 to TRBJ2-3; D is uncertain. CDR1 is SGHAT, CDR2 FQNNGV, per germline. The CDR3 sequence is 12 residues long. V was pared by 3 bases and J by 1 base, with 2 bases between. CDR3 amino acids: CASSFGTDTQYF. CDR3 nucleotide sequence: TGTGCCAGCAGCTTTGGCACAGATACGCAGTATTTT.

This clone was recorded a few times. The CDR3 reads CASSVLPGLAGRKADTQYF. The CDR3 nucleotides read TGTGCCAGCAGCGTCCTCCCCGGACTAGCGGGAAGGAAGGCAGATACGCAGTATTTT. The genes are TRBV9 and TRBJ2-3; TRBD2 agrees at 12 bases. After removal of 2 bases from V and 4 bases from J, the junction contained 14 bases not matched to a gene. CDR3 length equals 19 residues. CDR1 and CDR2 from the germline V gene are SGDLS and YYNGEE.

In regard to this clone: The junction shows a germline mismatch at one end, possibly a read error. This chain links TRBV6-1 with TRBJ2-3; D may be TRBD2 (7 bases). The CDR3 is made up of 15 amino acids. The germline gives CDR1 MNHNS, CDR2 SASEGT. CDR3: CVSSPGRGYTDTQYF. CDR3 nucleotides: TGTGTCAGCAGCCCGGGGAGGGGGTACACAGATACGCAGTATTTT.

The rearrangement joins TRBV18 to TRBJ1-3; D is undetermined. In germline, CDR1 is KGHSH, CDR2 LQKENI. The germline V and J ends were trimmed by 4 bases and 1 base, with 11 bases remaining between them. The CDR3 is made up of 15 amino acids. Written as DNA, the CDR3 is TGTGCCAGCTCACGTGGACCGGTATCTGGAAACACCATATATTTT. Residues: CASSRGPVSGNTIYF. The whole variable domain, filled in from reference TRBV18 and TRBJ1-3, reads NAGVMQNPRHLVRRRGQEARLRCSPMKGHSHVYWYRQLPEEGLKFMVYLQKENIIDESGMPKERFSAEFPKEGPSILRIQQVVRGDSAAYFCASSRGPVSGNTIYFGEGSWLTVV.

The V and J genes are TRBV27 and TRBJ2-1; 8 nucleotides agree with TRBD2. Germline assignment: CDR1 MNHEY and CDR2 SMNVEV (reference sequence). The CDR3 contains 17 residues. The ends lost 4 bases at V and 3 bases at J; junction bases unmatched: 11. CDR3 protein: CASSSLGGGGIYNEQFF. The CDR3 bases are TGTGCCAGCAGTTCGTTGGGGGGCGGGGGGATCTACAATGAGCAGTTCTTC.

Comments on this clone: Other DNA sequences from this sample encode an identical CDR3 as well. V and J are TRBV18 and TRBJ2-3; tentatively, D is TRBD2 (5 bases). Germline V gene data show CDR1 as KGHSH and CDR2 as LQKENI. Trimming pared 0 bases from V and 1 base from J, leaving 11 bases between. The CDR3 totals 16 residues. The CDR3 region is CASSPPVRGRTDTQYF. The CDR3 coding sequence is TGTGCCAGCTCACCACCGGTCCGAGGGCGCACAGATACGCAGTATTTT.

The rearrangement links TRBV10-3 to TRBJ1-5; TRBD1 matches 7 bases. Losses at the gene ends were 3 bases for V and 4 bases for J; bases not matched to a gene: 6. Germline CDR1 and CDR2: ENHRY and SYGVKD. The CDR3 length is 15 residues. CDR3 DNA sequence: TGTGCCATCAGTGATCGCAGGGGGTGGAATCAGCCCCAGCATTTT. This codes for CAISDRRGWNQPQHF.

This chain uses TRBV7-6 with TRBJ1-5; D is possibly TRBD1 (6 bases). Germline CDR1 is SGHVS and CDR2 is FNYEAQ. The CDR3 spans 14 residues. V lost 5 bases, J lost 6 bases, and 14 bases lay in between. CDR3 nucleotide sequence: TGTGCCAGCAGCCATGGGGGACAAGGTCAGCCCCAGCATTTT. Translated: CASSHGGQGQPQHF. The complete variable domain, with remaining parts taken from reference TRBV7-6 and TRBJ1-5, reads GAGVSQSPRYKVTKRGQDVALRCDPISGHVSLYWYRQALGQGPEFLTYFNYEAQQDKSGLPNDRFSAERPEGSISTLTIQRTEQRDSAMYRCASSHGGQGQPQHFGDGTRLSIL.

The rearrangement uses TRBV11-3 and TRBJ2-2; 7 bases agree with TRBD1. This CDR3 spans 16 amino acids. Trimming cost V 5 bases and J 10 bases; bases outside gene matches: 16. Per the germline V gene, CDR1 is SGHNT and CDR2 is YENEEA. CDR3 DNA sequence: TGTGCCAGCAGCCCACGAGGGGGCCATAAGGATGAGGAGCTGTTTTTT. Amino acid sequence: CASSPRGGHKDEELFF. The full variable domain, rest sourced from reference TRBV11-3 and TRBJ2-2, is EAGVVQSPRYKIIEKKQPVAFWCNPISGHNTLYWYLQNLGQGPELLIRYENEEAVDDSQLPKDRFSAERLKGVDSTLKIQPAELGDSAVYLCASSPRGGHKDEELFFGEGSRLTVL.

The gene calls are TRBV11-2 and TRBJ2-2; 9 positions agree with TRBD1. The CDR3 covers 15 residues. V lost 4 bases to trimming and J lost 7 bases; unmatched junction nucleotides: 7. The V gene's germline CDR1 is SGHAT and CDR2 FQNNGV. Here the CDR3 DNA reads TGTGCCAGCAGCTCCGGACAGGGGAGGGGCGGGGAGCTGTTTTTT. Encoded protein: CASSSGQGRGGELFF. Full variable domain (rest looked up from reference TRBV11-2 and TRBJ2-2): EAGVAQSPRYKIIEKRQSVAFWCNPISGHATLYWYQQILGQGPKLLIQFQNNGVVDDSQLPKDRFSAERLKGVDSTLKIQPAKLEDSAVYLCASSSGQGRGGELFFGEGSRLTVL.

V and J are TRBV27 and TRBJ2-7, with D tentatively TRBD1 (6 bases). Germline V gene data show CDR1 as MNHEY and CDR2 as SMNVEV (reference sequence). This CDR3 spans 14 amino acids. The V end was cut by 5 bases, the J end by 2 bases, with 13 bases between. The CDR3 DNA reads TGTGCCAGCAGTCCAAACAGGGATGCCTACGAGCAGTACTTC. Translated: CASSPNRDAYEQYF.

Only one count was recorded for this clone. The rearrangement uses TRBV5-5 and TRBJ1-1, with a possible D match to TRBD1 (5 bases). Trimming took off 4 bases at V and 0 bases at J, with 16 bases between the two ends. Germline V lookup: CDR1 SGHKS, CDR2 YYEKEE (reference sequence). The CDR3 has 16 residues. CDR3 DNA sequence: TGTGCCAGCAGCGCAGGGACCGAAAGAATGAACACTGAAGCTTTCTTT. Amino acid sequence: CASSAGTERMNTEAFF.

This sequence joins TRBV27 and TRBJ2-7; D is possibly TRBD1 (5 bases). Germline V gene data show CDR1 as MNHEY and CDR2 as SMNVEV (reference sequence). V was clipped by 3 bases and J by 6 bases, with 15 bases between them. This CDR3 contains 14 residues. CDR3 coding DNA: TGTGCCAGCAGTTTCGGTCAGGCCCAGGGCGAGCAGTACTTC. This sequence encodes CASSFGQAQGEQYF.

The sample holds one count of this clone. V is TRBV5-4 and J is TRBJ2-3, with D perhaps being TRBD1 or TRBD2 (5 bases each). The V gene lost 0 bases and the J gene lost 0 bases, with 11 bases spanning the gap. Germline V CDR1 and CDR2: SGHNT, YYREEE (reference sequence). CDR3 length equals 16 residues. CDR3 region: CASSLVRGASTDTQYF. CDR3 sequence (DNA): TGTGCCAGCAGCTTGGTTCGAGGGGCTAGCACAGATACGCAGTATTTT.

V usage is TRBV7-9 and J usage is TRBJ2-5, with 7 bases identical to TRBD1. The length of the CDR3 is 12 residues. V dropped 7 bases and J dropped 9; count of bases not matched to a gene: 8. CDR1 SEHNR and CDR2 FQNEAQ come from the germline V gene (reference sequence). In DNA form, the CDR3 reads TGTGCCAGCACCCCGACAGGGCTCCCCCAGTACTTC. Protein: CASTPTGLPQYF.

This rearrangement joins TRBV14 to TRBJ2-7; D is unresolved. Germline CDR1 is SGHDN and CDR2 is FVKESK. V shed 1 base and J shed 6 bases, with 4 bases lying between them. There are 11 residues in the CDR3. The CDR3 DNA is TGTGCCAGCAGCCAAGTATTCGAGCAGTACTTC. Amino acids: CASSQVFEQYF.

Here the CDR3 DNA reads TGTGCCAGCCAACCACGGGGTCCCCATGAGCAGTTCTTC. This encodes CASQPRGPHEQFF. This rearrangement joins TRBV2 to TRBJ2-1, with D maybe TRBD2 (5 bases). Germline V gene data show CDR1 as SNHLY and CDR2 as FYNNEI. V lost 8 bases to trimming and J lost 8 bases, with 16 bases between them. The CDR3 runs to 13 residues.